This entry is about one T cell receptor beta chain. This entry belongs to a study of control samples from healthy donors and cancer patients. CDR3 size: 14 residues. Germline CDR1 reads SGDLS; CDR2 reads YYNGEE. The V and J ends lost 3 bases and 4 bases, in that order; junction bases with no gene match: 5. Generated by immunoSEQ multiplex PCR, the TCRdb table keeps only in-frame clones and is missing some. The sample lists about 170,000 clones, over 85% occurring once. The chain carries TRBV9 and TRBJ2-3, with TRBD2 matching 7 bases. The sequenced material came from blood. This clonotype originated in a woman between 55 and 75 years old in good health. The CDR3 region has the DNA TGTGCCAGCAGCGCGGGGGGAGGGCCAGATACGCAGTATTTT. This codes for CASSAGGGPDTQYF.